The clone carrying this TCR beta chain was detected many times. Exclusion of a patient resulted from uncontrolled infection, other autoimmune disease, pregnancy or lactation. The entry originates in a study of T cells in Graves' hyperthyroidism and ophthalmopathy. Study context: Any treatment followed the collection of peripheral blood at initial diagnosis.

In germline, CDR1 is MDHEN, CDR2 SYDVKM. The ends lost 4 bases at V and 5 bases at J; junction bases unmatched: 9. The CDR3 runs to 16 residues. Amplified TCR beta CDR3 regions derived from RNA transcripts. The HTBI set primed first-round TCR CDR3 RT-PCR. One entry per CDR3 protein, called by TCRdb with MiXCR from the multiplex PCR reads. Among 450,000 to 600,000 distinct CDR3 sequences listed, around 15% were seen once. The material sequenced was blood. The V and J genes are TRBV28 and TRBJ2-3; TRBD2 aligns across 10 bases. The receptor's source is a middle-aged woman with Graves' hyperthyroidism. The CDR3 DNA follows: TGTGCCAGCAGTTCCAGGGTAGCGGGAGGAATAGATACGCAGTATTTT. This encodes CASSSRVAGGIDTQYF.